A single sample is the source of the 3 T cell receptor beta chains below, sequenced in a study of cytomegalovirus exposure and HLA in healthy donors. The primer mix had 60 Vbeta and 13 Jbeta primers. Generated by immunoSEQ multiplex PCR, the TCRdb table keeps only in-frame clones and is missing some. The sample yields some 180,000 clones, approximately 85% seen once. Sequencing was performed on PBMCs. The receptors derive from a woman aged 45-65 years in good health and CMV-seronegative.

V gene TRBV4-3 combines with J gene TRBJ2-2; tentatively, D is TRBD2 (6 bases). CDR1 is LGHNA, CDR2 YSLEER, per germline. Trimming shortened V by 7 bases and J by 3 bases, and 15 bases separated the two germline ends. This CDR3 contains 15 residues. CDR3 amino acids: CASTSGPGDTGELFF. The CDR3 DNA is TGCGCCAGCACCTCGGGACCGGGAGACACCGGGGAGCTGTTTTTT.

The J gene is TRBJ1-1, the V gene TRBV7-2; D gene uncertain. V shed 1 base and J shed 1 base, with 4 bases lying between them. CDR1 and CDR2 from the germline V gene are SGHTA and FQGNSA. CDR3 length: 13 amino acids. The DNA for the CDR3 is TGTGCCAGCAGCTTAGAACAGAACACTGAAGCTTTCTTT. Translation gives CASSLEQNTEAFF.

The rearrangement joins TRBV6-6 to TRBJ2-1, with 7 nucleotides matching TRBD1. The V segment lost 5 bases and the J segment 2 bases; nucleotides outside the gene matches: 6. CDR1 and CDR2 from the germline V gene are MNHNY and SVGAGI (reference sequence). The CDR3 has 15 residues. As DNA, the CDR3 is TGTGCCAGCAGTCCTACGACAGGGACCTACAATGAGCAGTTCTTC. Translated: CASSPTTGTYNEQFF.